The T cell receptor (beta chain) described here comes from a study of blood T cell repertoires in COVID-19 (TCRdb year 2020). Regarding the research as a whole: Samples from collaborators originated in the United States, Italy and Spain and spanned both the acute and convalescent phases of COVID-19. The prospective study material was composed of cDNA or gDNA derived from T cells, B-cell-depleted T cells, or PBMCs. Deeply sampled blood TCRbeta repertoires from subjects exposed to, actively infected with, or recovered from COVID-19 were included in the dataset. The repertoires were released in a freely available public database meant as a resource for research on the immune response to SARS-CoV-2. Samples were obtained from the ongoing ImmuneRACE study (first 160 participants) and from about 1,300 subjects provided by 6 global collaborators. The sample metadata nearly always contained a de-identified subject ID, COVID-19 status, age in years and sex. Where available, HLA class I and class II types were obtained from metadata supplied by the sample provider rather than from assay-based typing. The study at large found these results: How much clinical and demographic metadata was included differed by source and by participant, and the metadata was provided uncurated.

Trimming takes 2 bases off V and 5 bases off J; junction bases not matched to a gene: 20. The germline V gene (reference sequence) supplies CDR1 LGHDT and CDR2 YNNKEL. There are 20 amino acids in the CDR3, from cysteine to phenylalanine inclusive. Just CDR3 DNA is preserved here, 60 bases in frame from base 1. Collaborating institutions collected whole blood in K2EDTA tubes following their own protocols. For TCRbeta analysis, collaborators shipped samples in one of three forms: frozen whole blood, isolated PBMCs, or DNA extracted from either of those sample types. As regards this clone: There is no known antigen for this receptor. One base away there is no much larger clone; base qualities are not given.

TCRbeta CDR3 regions were amplified from genomic DNA using the immunoSEQ Assay, a bias-controlled multiplex PCR. As for the authors' bioinformatics: The number of nucleated cells in each sample was estimated from the amplification of reference gene primers within the assay. To quantify the absolute abundance of each unique TCRbeta CDR3 rearrangement, sequence reads were collapsed and filtered. For each sample, productive Simpson clonality was calculated as the square root of Simpson's diversity index across productive rearrangements. As stored in TCRdb, this immuneACCESS dataset retains in-frame rearrangements with V and J assigned. A fraction of the clones does not appear; measured against another copy, unresolved V genes explain less than half of the discrepancy, and the remainder lacks a known reason. V and J calls and clone size come straight from that table; D and trimming were deduced from the DNA. The sample table shows 150,000 to 190,000 clones, and approximately 86% are seen once. 2% to 3% of the sample is held by the ten biggest clonotypes.

The V and J segments used are TRBV3-1 (or the pseudogene TRBV3-2) and TRBJ2-5, with 10 central nucleotides matching TRBD2. Sequencing input: peripheral blood. The origin of this receptor is a woman in her seventies with acute or convalescent COVID-19. This receptor carries the CDR3 CASSQYVVGLAGAQRETQYF. At the DNA level, the sequence is TGTGCCAGCAGCCAATATGTAGTGGGGCTAGCGGGGGCCCAACGGGAGACCCAGTACTTC.